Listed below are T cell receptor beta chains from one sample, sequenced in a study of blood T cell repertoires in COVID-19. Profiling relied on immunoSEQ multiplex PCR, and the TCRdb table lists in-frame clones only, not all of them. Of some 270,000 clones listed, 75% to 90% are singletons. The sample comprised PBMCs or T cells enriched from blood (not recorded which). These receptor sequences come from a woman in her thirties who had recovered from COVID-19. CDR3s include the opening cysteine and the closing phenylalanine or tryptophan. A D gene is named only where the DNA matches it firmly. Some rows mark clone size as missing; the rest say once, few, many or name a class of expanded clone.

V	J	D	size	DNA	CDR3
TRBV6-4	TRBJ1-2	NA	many	TGTGCCAGCAGTGACTCCGACGGAGGCTATGGCTACACCTTC	CASSDSDGGYGYTF
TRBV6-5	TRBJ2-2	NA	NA	TGTGCCAGCAGCTATCTAACCAACACCGGGGAGCTGTTTTTT	CASSYLTNTGELFF
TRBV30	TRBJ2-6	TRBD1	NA	TGTGCCTGGAGTGTAGGTGCAGGGGGCTTCTCTGGGGCCAACGTCCTGACTTTC	CAWSVGAGGFSGANVLTF
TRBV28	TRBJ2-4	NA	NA	TGTGCCAGCAGTTTCGGGACGGAGGGGACTCCCAAAAACATTCAGTACTTC	CASSFGTEGTPKNIQYF
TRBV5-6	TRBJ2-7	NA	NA	TGTGCCAGCAGCTTGGTAGCGTATCCCTACGAGCAGTACTTC	CASSLVAYPYEQYF
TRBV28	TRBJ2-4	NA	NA	TGTGCCGGCAGTCCCGACTTTAGCAAAAACATTCAGTACTTC	CAGSPDFSKNIQYF
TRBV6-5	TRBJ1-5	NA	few	TGTGCCAGCAGAGACGGACAGAACAATCAGCCCCAGCATTTT	CASRDGQNNQPQHF
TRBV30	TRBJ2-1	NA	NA	TGTGCCTCCCCAGCGCAGGGACTCTCCTACAATGAGCAGTTCTTC	CASPAQGLSYNEQFF
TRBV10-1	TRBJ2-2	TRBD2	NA	TGCGCCAGCAGTGAGCGGAGGGGGACTAGCGGTCCGAACACCGGGGAGCTGTTTTTT	CASSERRGTSGPNTGELFF
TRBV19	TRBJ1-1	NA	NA	TGTGCCAGTAGTAGCGGCAGGGTCACTGAAGCTTTCTTT	CASSSGRVTEAFF
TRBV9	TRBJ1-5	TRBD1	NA	TGTGCCAGCAGCGTTGGGACAGGGAGTCAGCCCCAGCATTTT	CASSVGTGSQPQHF
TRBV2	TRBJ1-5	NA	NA	TGTGCCAGCAAGGGCCCCCCGTTCAGGGAAGAGCATTTT	CASKGPPFREEHF
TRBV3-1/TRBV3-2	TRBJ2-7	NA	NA	TGTGCCAGCAGCCTGATGACAGGCTCGGACTACGAGCAGTACTTC	CASSLMTGSDYEQYF
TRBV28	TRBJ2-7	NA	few	TGTGCCAGCGGGCGGGCCCGCTCCTACGAGCAGTACTTC	CASGRARSYEQYF
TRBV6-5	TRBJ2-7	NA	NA	TGTGCCAGCAGCTCCTCAGGTTACGAGCAGTACTTC	CASSSSGYEQYF
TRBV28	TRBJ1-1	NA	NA	TGTGCCAGCAGTTTACCTGCACGGACTCTCGCCTTCTTT	CASSLPARTLAFF
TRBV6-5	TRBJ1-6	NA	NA	TGTGCCAGCACCCCGGGGATATCCTATAATTCACCCCTCCACTTT	CASTPGISYNSPLHF
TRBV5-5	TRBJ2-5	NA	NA	TGTGCCAGCAGCTTGGCCGGGTTTCAAGAGACCCAGTACTTC	CASSLAGFQETQYF
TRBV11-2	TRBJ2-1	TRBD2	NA	TGTGCCAGCAGCTTAGGGCACGGGAGGAGCTACAATGAGCAGTTCTTC	CASSLGHGRSYNEQFF
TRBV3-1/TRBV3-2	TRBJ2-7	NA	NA	TGTGCCAGCAGCCAAGGTGGAACACTAGTCGCCTCCTACGAGCAGTACTTC	CASSQGGTLVASYEQYF
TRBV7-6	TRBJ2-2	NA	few	TGTGCCAGCAGCTTAGTGGGCGGAGGCACCGGGGAGCTGTTTTTT	CASSLVGGGTGELFF
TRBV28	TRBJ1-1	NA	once	TGTGCCAGCAGTTTATCGGGAGTTGGAACTGAAGCTTTCTTT	CASSLSGVGTEAFF
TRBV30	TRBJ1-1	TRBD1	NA	TGTGCTGGGACAGGGATCACTGAAGCTTTCTTT	CAGTGITEAFF
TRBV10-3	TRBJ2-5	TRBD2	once	TGTGCCATCAGCGCCCTAGCGGGACCTCAAGAGACCCAGTACTTC	CAISALAGPQETQYF
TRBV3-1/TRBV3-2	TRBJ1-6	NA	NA	TGTGCCAGCAGCCAAGCTACCCGGGATAATTCACCCCTCCACTTT	CASSQATRDNSPLHF
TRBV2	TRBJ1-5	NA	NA	TGTGCCAGCTGCTACAGGGTCAATCAGCCCCAGCATTTT	CASCYRVNQPQHF
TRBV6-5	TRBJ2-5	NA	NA	TGTGCCAGCAGTTACGGGCAGACTATGCAAGAGACCCAGTACTTC	CASSYGQTMQETQYF
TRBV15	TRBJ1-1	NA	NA	TGTGCCACCAGCAGAGATCCCCCGGGCAGGGGAAACACTGAAGCTTTCTTT	CATSRDPPGRGNTEAFF
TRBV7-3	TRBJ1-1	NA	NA	TGTGCCAGCAGCTTAAGTGGGGCCCCAGTAGCTTTCTTT	CASSLSGAPVAFF
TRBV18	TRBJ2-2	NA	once	TGTGCCAGCTCACCATCAGGGGAGCTGTTTTTT	CASSPSGELFF
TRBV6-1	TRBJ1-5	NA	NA	TGTGCCAGCAGTGAGGCCGAGCCCCAGCATTTT	CASSEAEPQHF
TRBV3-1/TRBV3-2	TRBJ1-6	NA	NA	TGTGCCAGCAGCCAAAACAATCAGGGAGGTAGCCTCCACTTT	CASSQNNQGGSLHF
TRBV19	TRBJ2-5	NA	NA	TGTGCCAGTAGTACCAACAGGGAGACCCAGTACTTC	CASSTNRETQYF
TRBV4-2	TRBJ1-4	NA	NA	TGTGCCAGCAGCCAAGATGGAGGGGCCATTAATGAAAAACTGTTTTTT	CASSQDGGAINEKLFF
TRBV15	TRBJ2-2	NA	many	TGTGCCACCAGCAGAGATTCAGGGAACACCGGGGAGCTGTTTTTT	CATSRDSGNTGELFF
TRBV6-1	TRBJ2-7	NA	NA	TGTGCCAGCAGTGATCGGCCGGGAACCCGTGGGTCCGAGCAGTACTTC	CASSDRPGTRGSEQYF
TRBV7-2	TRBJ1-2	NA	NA	TGTGCCAGCAGGTTACAGGATTACTATGGCTACACCTTC	CASRLQDYYGYTF
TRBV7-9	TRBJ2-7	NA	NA	TGTGCCAGCAGCTTAGCGCCAGGGGAGCAGTACTTC	CASSLAPGEQYF
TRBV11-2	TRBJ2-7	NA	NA	TGTGCCAGCAGCCACGAACCCTCTGCCGGGCAGTACTTC	CASSHEPSAGQYF
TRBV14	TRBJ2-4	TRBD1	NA	TGTGCCAGCAGCCTACACGGACAGGGCGGCATTCAGTACTTC	CASSLHGQGGIQYF
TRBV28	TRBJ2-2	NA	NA	TGTGCCAGCAGACTGATTAAGACAACGAACACCGGGGAGCTGTTTTTT	CASRLIKTTNTGELFF